The clone carrying this TCR beta chain was found many times. The CDR3 totals 14 residues. CDR1 and CDR2 from the germline V gene are ENHRY and SYGVKD. V gave up 8 bases and J gave up 3 bases, with 16 bases separating them. This specimen belongs to a study of blood T cell repertoires in COVID-19. Study-wide context: Acute-phase and convalescent COVID-19 samples originated in the United States, Italy and Spain. The cDNA or gDNA used as material had been derived from T cells, B-cell-depleted T cells, or PBMCs.

Per the authors' pipeline: The authors estimated nucleated cell counts from reference gene primer amplification. Data came from immunoSEQ multiplex PCR; TCRdb stores just in-frame clones and leaves some out. That table gives V, J and clone size, and the DNA gave D and trimming. The table records 250,000 to 300,000 clones, about nine tenths of them present only once. The sequence came from a woman in her forties or fifties who had recovered from COVID-19. The chain combines TRBV10-3 with TRBJ1-1; tentatively, D is TRBD1 (6 bases). The sequencing input was peripheral blood. The CDR3 sequence: CAIGRGEFDTEAFF. The CDR3 DNA reads as TGTGCCATCGGCAGGGGAGAATTTGACACTGAAGCTTTCTTT.